The clone carrying this TCR beta chain was detected a few times. What it binds is unknown. TCR beta libraries were made by quantitative 5'-RACE with molecular barcodes. TCRdb redid the calling of the 5' RACE reads with MiXCR, one entry per CDR3 protein. The sample shows about 390,000 distinct CDR3 sequences, around 24% of them seen only once. These data come from a study of CD8 T cells in ankylosing spondylitis. CDR3 length: 13 residues. The V end was cut by 6 bases, the J end by 8 bases, with 14 bases between. Germline assignment: CDR1 SEHNR and CDR2 FQNEAQ (reference sequence). The study, taken as a whole, reports: Disease-associated clones were CD8+ and fairly uncommon in peripheral blood. Seemingly characteristic of ankylosing spondylitis blood was a TCR beta motif consisting of several highly homologous variants.

The J gene is TRBJ2-1, the V gene TRBV7-9, with a possible D match to TRBD2 (5 bases). The receptor was derived from a male donor with ankylosing spondylitis. Sequences were obtained from blood, either unsorted or a sorted T cell fraction (not recorded which). Written as DNA, the CDR3 is TGTGCCAGCAGTTTGACTATCGTCCATGAGCAGTTCTTC. Translation gives CASSLTIVHEQFF. Full variable domain (outside the CDR3, taken from reference TRBV7-9 and TRBJ2-1): DTGVSQNPRHKITKRGQNVTFRCDPISEHNRLYWYRQTLGQGPEFLTYFQNEAQLEKSRLLSDRFSAERPKGSFSTLEIQRTEQGDSAMYLCASSLTIVHEQFFGPGTRLTVL.